The T cell receptor (beta chain) under discussion was sequenced for a study of OX40 agonist ivuxolimab in advanced cancers. For the study at large: Participants, 80% to 90% male, averaged 60 years of age, ranging from roughly 20 to 85. Earlier anti-PD-1, anti-PD-L1 or anti-CTLA-4 therapy was permitted; roughly 42% had received some. General study points: Average numbers of expanded clones were greater in CD8+ T cells than in CD4+.

There are 17 residues in the CDR3. V shed 2 bases and J shed 2 bases, with 19 bases lying between them. The germline V gene has CDR1 SEHNR and CDR2 FQNEAQ (reference sequence). Libraries were prepared by immunoSEQ multiplex PCR; TCRdb keeps only in-frame clonotypes and omits some of them. The sample comprises approximately 31,000 clones, roughly 86% of which are singletons, and more than 25% rests with the top ten. In the case of this clone: Its target is unknown.

The source material was CD4+ or CD8+ T cells sorted from blood, sampled in a trial of the OX40 agonist ivuxolimab. V is TRBV7-9 and J is TRBJ2-7; D is possibly TRBD2 (6 bases). This TCR was recovered from an adult with an advanced solid tumor such as melanoma, head and neck, liver or kidney cancer. The DNA for the CDR3 is TGTGCCAGCAGCTTACGCAGGTCGGGAGAAGTGGCCTACGAGCAGTACTTC. Protein sequence: CASSLRRSGEVAYEQYF. The full variable domain, rest sourced from reference TRBV7-9 and TRBJ2-7, is DTGVSQNPRHKITKRGQNVTFRCDPISEHNRLYWYRQTLGQGPEFLTYFQNEAQLEKSRLLSDRFSAERPKGSFSTLEIQRTEQGDSAMYLCASSLRRSGEVAYEQYFGPGTRLTVT.